The source of this TCR beta chain is a study of blood T cells in healthy people across ages. About the study: About one barcoded beta molecule was captured per two T cells (by template switching).

Each individual donor underwent a draw of about 9.1 milliliters of peripheral blood. The extraction recovered at least 5 micrograms of total RNA per sample. Next came a second PCR, run for about 6 to 12 cycles, which used a sample-barcoded 5' primer along with a J-beta primer mix. TCRdb used MiXCR to reprocess the 5' RACE reads, holding one entry per CDR3 protein. The repertoire consists of some 900,000 distinct CDR3 sequences, with around 49% occurring once and the leading ten covering roughly an eighth. This clonotype occurred a few times. Its antigen is not known. The study's findings and limits: Diversity of TCR beta per million T cells declined in a roughly linear way with age.

Germline V gives CDR1 DFQATT, CDR2 SNEGSKA (reference sequence). V lost 4 bases and J 1 base, leaving 13 bases between the germline ends. There are 14 residues in the CDR3. This chain joins TRBV20-1 and TRBJ2-5; D unresolved. The receptor was isolated from a man between 25 and 39 years old in good health. Material for sequencing was blood. The CDR3 spells CSATLGRPQETQYF. The DNA for the CDR3 is TGCAGTGCTACCCTTGGACGCCCCCAAGAGACCCAGTACTTC.